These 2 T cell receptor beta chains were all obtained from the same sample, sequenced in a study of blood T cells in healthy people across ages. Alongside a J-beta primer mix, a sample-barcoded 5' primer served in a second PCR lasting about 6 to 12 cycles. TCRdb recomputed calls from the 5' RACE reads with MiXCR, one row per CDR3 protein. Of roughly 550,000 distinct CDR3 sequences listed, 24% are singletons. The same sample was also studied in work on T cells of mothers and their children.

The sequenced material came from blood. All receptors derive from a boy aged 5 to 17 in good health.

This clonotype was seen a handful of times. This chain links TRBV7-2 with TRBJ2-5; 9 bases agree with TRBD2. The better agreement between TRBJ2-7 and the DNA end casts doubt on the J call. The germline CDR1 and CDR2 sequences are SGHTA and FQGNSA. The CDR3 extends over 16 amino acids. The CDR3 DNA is TGTGCCAGCAGCTTGGCTAGCGGGACCCGGGCCTACGAGCAGTACTTC. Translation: CASSLASGTRAYEQYF.

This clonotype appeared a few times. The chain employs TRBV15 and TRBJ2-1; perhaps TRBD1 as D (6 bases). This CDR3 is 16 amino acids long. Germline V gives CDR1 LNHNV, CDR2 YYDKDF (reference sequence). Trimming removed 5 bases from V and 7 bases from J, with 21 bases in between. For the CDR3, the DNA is TGTGCCACCAGCTCACAGGGTCAGTGGACTTTAAATGAGCAGTTCTTC. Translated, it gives CATSSQGQWTLNEQFF.